The next 28 T cell receptor beta chains were all read from a single sample in a study of blood T cells in healthy people across ages (dated by TCRdb to between 2014 and 2016). The protocol used for the library was 5' RACE. This sample was sequenced with an Illumina HiSeq 2500. A second PCR of roughly 7 to 12 cycles was performed with a sample-barcoded 5' primer and a J-beta primer mix. The public reads were run again by TCRdb, first through fastp at Q25 and then through MiXCR, and only productive beta chains were kept. Entries are consolidated by CDR3 protein sequence, retaining the most common genes and DNA. The sample records about 1.7 million distinct CDR3 sequences, roughly 28% of which are singletons. The top ten hold 7% to 9% of the sample. Sequencing input: blood. The origin of the receptors is a woman in her twenties or thirties in good health.

Concerning this clonotype itself: The CDR3 end shows no conserved phenylalanine or tryptophan, and so a read error is likely. The chain employs TRBV15 and TRBJ2-1, with a possible D match to TRBD2 (5 bases). The CDR3 contains 14 residues. The V gene's germline CDR1 is LNHNV and CDR2 YYDKDF (reference sequence). Between the trimmed V and J ends, which lost 1 base and 6 bases, there was a span of 10 bases. CDR3 in amino acids: CATSRGVEGNEQFI. The CDR3 region has the DNA TGTGCCACCAGCAGAGGAGTCGAGGGCAATGAGCAGTTCATC.

This clonotype was observed at least ten times. The V gene is TRBV5-1, the J gene TRBJ2-7, with D unresolved. With 6 bases removed from V and 2 bases from J, the gap between germline ends came to 12 bases. The CDR3 consists of 13 residues. Germline V gene sequence: CDR1 SGHRS, CDR2 YFSETQ. The CDR3 nucleotides are TGCGCCAGCACCGACACTACACCCTACGAGCAGTACTTC. Residues: CASTDTTPYEQYF.

This clonotype was found once. The chain couples TRBV7-2 to TRBJ1-1; D possibly corresponds to TRBD1 (5 bases). This CDR3 is built from 14 residues. The germline CDR1 and CDR2 sequences are SGHTA and FQGNSA. V lost 5 bases and J 1 base, leaving 11 bases between the germline ends. The CDR3 is CASSTAGGNTEAFF. The DNA for the CDR3 is TGTGCCAGCAGCACCGCGGGGGGGAACACTGAAGCTTTCTTT.

This clonotype turned up a few times. At one of its ends the junction is not consistent with the germline gene, which may arise from a read error. The chain employs TRBV6-5 and TRBJ1-2; a weak D match, TRBD1 (5 bases). Germline V lookup: CDR1 MNHEY, CDR2 SVGAGI. The length of the CDR3 is 14 residues. This CDR3 is CTSLPGGSLYGYTF. The CDR3 region has the DNA TGTACCAGCTTGCCGGGGGGGTCCCTCTATGGCTACACCTTC.

This clonotype has just a few counts. The chain recombines TRBV2 with TRBJ1-2, with 7 nucleotides matching TRBD1. Trimming took 4 bases from V and 6 from J; bases not matched to a gene: 8. CDR3 length: 14 residues. Germline CDR1 is SNHLY and CDR2 is FYNNEI. The CDR3 nucleotides read TGTGCCAGCAGTGTTACCGGGACAGCAAATGGCTACACCTTC. Protein sequence: CASSVTGTANGYTF. Based on the CDR3 plus reference TRBV2 and TRBJ1-2, the full variable domain is EPEVTQTPSHQVTQMGQEVILRCVPISNHLYFYWYRQILGQKVEFLVSFYNNEISEKSEIFDDQFSVERPDGSNFTLKIRSTKLEDSAMYFCASSVTGTANGYTFGSGTRLTVV.

This sequence joins TRBV30 and TRBJ2-7; 7 nucleotides align to TRBD1. The CDR3 sequence is 12 residues long. Germline trimming cut 7 bases from V and 1 base from J; bases unmatched to any gene: 4. The germline V gene encodes CDR1 GTSNPN and CDR2 SVGIG (reference sequence). The CDR3 loop is CAYRDRSYEQYF. The CDR3 DNA sequence: TGTGCCTACCGGGACAGATCCTACGAGCAGTACTTC.

Points on this clonotype: Possible read error: a much larger clone is one base away. The genes are TRBV10-2 and TRBJ1-5; no firm D call. The DNA end lines up better with TRBJ2-3; the J call may be wrong. The length of the CDR3 is 15 residues. The germline V gene has CDR1 WSHSY and CDR2 SAAADI. CDR3 sequence reads: CASSESGGLNQPQYF. CDR3 nucleotides: TGCGCCAGCAGTGAGTCGGGCGGCCTCAATCAGCCCCAGTATTTT.

This clonotype came up many times. The chain employs TRBV5-1 and TRBJ2-7, with 9 bases matching TRBD1. Trimming removed 2 bases from V and 4 bases from J; junction bases left unmatched: 4. Germline CDR1 reads SGHRS; CDR2 reads YFSETQ. The CDR3 is 14 residues long. The CDR3 DNA reads as TGCGCCAGCAGCTTCGGGACAGGGCTATACGAGCAGTACTTC. Protein product: CASSFGTGLYEQYF.

This rearrangement joins TRBV6-1 to TRBJ2-1; D tentatively reads TRBD1 or TRBD2 (5 bases each). V shed 0 bases and J shed 12 bases, with 15 bases lying between them. Germline values: CDR1 MNHNS, CDR2 SASEGT. The CDR3 is 14 residues long. CDR3 in DNA: TGTGCCAGCAGTGAAGCGCTTCAGGGCGAGGGGCAGTTCTTC. It yields the protein CASSEALQGEGQFF.

This clonotype was seen at least ten times. The J gene is TRBJ2-1, the V gene TRBV7-9; weak D call: TRBD2 (8 bases). V was pared by 5 bases and J by 9 bases, with 23 bases between. The CDR3 contains 16 residues. Germline V gene sequence: CDR1 SEHNR, CDR2 FQNEAQ (reference sequence). CDR3 residues: CASSPGGQRETPEQFF. CDR3 in DNA: TGTGCCAGCAGCCCCGGGGGACAGCGGGAGACACCTGAGCAGTTCTTC.

As for this clonotype: A single base separates this from a much larger clone, so it may be a read error. This chain joins TRBV4-3 and TRBJ2-4; TRBD1 or TRBD2 may be the D gene (5 bases each). With the DNA end fitting TRBJ2-7 better, the J assignment may be wrong. CDR3 length: 17 residues. Looked up from germline, CDR1 is LGHNA and CDR2 is YSLEER. Written as DNA, the CDR3 is TGCGCCCGCAGCCAAGATGGGGGAGCGGACCAGCCCCACGAGCAGTACTTC. Translated, it gives CARSQDGGADQPHEQYF.

This clonotype was seen only a few times. This rearrangement joins TRBV20-1 to TRBJ2-1; the match to TRBD2 covers 8 bases. Germline CDR1 and CDR2: DFQATT and SNEGSKA (reference sequence). This CDR3 is 15 amino acids long. The J segment lost 6 bases and the V segment lost 2 bases, leaving 9 bases of the junction unmatched. CDR3 loop: CSARSRAGVPNEQFF. Written as DNA, the CDR3 is TGCAGTGCTAGATCACGAGCGGGAGTACCCAATGAGCAGTTCTTC.

In DNA form, the CDR3 reads TGTGCCAGCAGTTGGTCAGGGCAGGGTAGGACAGATACGCAGTATTTT. Translating it yields CASSWSGQGRTDTQYF. This chain joins TRBV12-3 or TRBV12-4 and TRBJ2-3; possibly TRBD1 for D (5 bases). This CDR3 has 16 residues. V was trimmed by 4 bases and J by 3 bases, leaving 17 bases between them.

This chain links TRBV4-1 with TRBJ2-5; a possible D gene is TRBD1 (6 bases). The V end lost 3 bases, the J end lost 5 bases, and 13 bases lay between the germline ends. Germline CDR1 and CDR2: MGHRA and YSYEKL. The CDR3 extends over 14 amino acids. The chain's CDR3 is CASSQYRVGETQYF. Here the CDR3 DNA reads TGCGCCAGCAGCCAGTACAGGGTAGGGGAGACCCAGTACTTC.

This clonotype was recorded at least ten times. The chain joins TRBV6-5 to TRBJ2-1; 7 nucleotides match TRBD2. The trim removed 8 bases at V and 2 bases at J, leaving 12 bases unmatched. CDR3 length: 16 amino acids. The germline gives CDR1 MNHEY, CDR2 SVGAGI. The CDR3 bases are TGTGCCAGCCTCAGAAGCGGGGCCTCCCCCTACAATGAGCAGTTCTTC. This translates into CASLRSGASPYNEQFF.

Regarding this clonotype: A much larger clone differs from this one at a single base, so this may be a read error. The conserved phenylalanine or tryptophan is not found at the CDR3 terminus, so this likely reflects a read error. The V call is TRBV10-3, the J call TRBJ2-7, with 8 bases aligning to TRBD2. The DNA end lines up better with TRBJ2-5; the J call may be wrong. The CDR3 contains 14 residues. The germline gives CDR1 ENHRY, CDR2 SYGVKD. The chain's CDR3 is CAISESIGGATQYY. CDR3 DNA sequence: TGTGCCATCAGTGAGTCCATCGGGGGGGCGACCCAGTACTAC.

This clonotype appeared a few times. The V and J genes are TRBV9 and TRBJ2-1, with 9 bases fitting TRBD1. The CDR3 covers 14 residues. Losses at the gene ends were 4 bases for V and 8 bases for J; bases not matched to a gene: 7. Germline V gives CDR1 SGDLS, CDR2 YYNGEE. CDR3 amino acids: CASSTRTGVHEQFF. The CDR3 nucleotides read TGTGCCAGCAGCACCCGGACAGGGGTCCATGAGCAGTTCTTC.

This clonotype appeared many times. The chain employs TRBV25-1 and TRBJ1-5, with D possibly matching TRBD1 (5 bases). CDR1 and CDR2 from the germline V gene are MGHDK and SYGVNS. CDR3 length: 11 amino acids. Trimming removed 4 bases from V and 9 bases from J, with 7 bases in between. The CDR3 reads CASSAGGPQHF. DNA for the CDR3: TGTGCCAGCAGTGCCGGGGGGCCCCAGCATTTT.

The CDR3 sequence is CASSSGRNHGYTF. For the CDR3, the DNA is TGTGCCAGCAGTTCAGGACGGAACCATGGCTACACCTTC. This sequence joins TRBV12-3 or TRBV12-4 and TRBJ1-2; D is uncertain. This CDR3 is 13 amino acids long. The V gene lost 4 bases and the J gene lost 6 bases, with 12 bases spanning the gap.

This clonotype was seen a handful of times. J is TRBJ2-5 and V is TRBV3-1; D is possibly TRBD2 (5 bases). The germline CDR1 and CDR2 sequences are LGHDT and YNNKEL (reference sequence). Trimming stripped 4 bases from V and 13 bases from J, with 16 bases between. CDR3 length: 12 residues. The CDR3 DNA follows: TGTGCCAGCAGCCCACAAAGTCGGGATCCGTACTTC. Translated, it gives CASSPQSRDPYF.

The J gene is TRBJ1-1, the V gene TRBV7-9; no clear D gene. The CDR3 loop spans 15 amino acids. Germline V lookup: CDR1 SEHNR, CDR2 FQNEAQ (reference sequence). Trimming left V 1 base short and J 4 bases short, with 13 bases between. This CDR3 is CASSLGNTPGTEAFF. The DNA of the CDR3 is TGTGCCAGCAGCTTAGGAAACACCCCGGGCACTGAAGCTTTCTTT. The variable domain in full, completed from reference TRBV7-9 and TRBJ1-1, reads DTGVSQNPRHKITKRGQNVTFRCDPISEHNRLYWYRQTLGQGPEFLTYFQNEAQLEKSRLLSDRFSAERPKGSFSTLEIQRTEQGDSAMYLCASSLGNTPGTEAFFGQGTRLTVV.

This clonotype was counted many times. This chain links TRBV10-2 with TRBJ2-7; 7 positions match TRBD2. Trimming removed 10 bases from V and 2 bases from J; junction bases left unmatched: 8. From germline, CDR1 is WSHSY and CDR2 SAAADI. The CDR3 totals 13 residues. As DNA, the CDR3 is TGCGCCACCTCTCTAGCGGAGGCCTACGAGCAGTACTTC. It encodes CATSLAEAYEQYF.

This clonotype was observed a few times. The V and J genes are TRBV3-1 and TRBJ2-5, with 8 bases lining up with TRBD1. This CDR3 spans 17 amino acids. V was pared by 4 bases and J by 1 base, with 11 bases of the junction left unmatched. Germline assignment: CDR1 LGHDT and CDR2 YNNKEL (reference sequence). The CDR3 here is CASSPGQGISFQETQYF. CDR3 coding DNA: TGTGCCAGCAGCCCCGGACAGGGCATTTCATTCCAAGAGACCCAGTACTTC.

To note about this clonotype: This may arise from a read error, as a much more abundant clone is one base away. The chain joins TRBV12-3 or TRBV12-4 to TRBJ2-5, with 12 bases lining up with TRBD2. The J call may be mistaken, given a closer DNA end match to TRBJ2-1. The CDR3 extends over 15 amino acids. CDR3 nucleotide sequence: TGTGCCAGCAGTAAGACTAGCGGGAGCGGAGAGACCCAGTTCTTC. Residues: CASSKTSGSGETQFF.

This clonotype was seen repeatedly, ten times or more. Written as DNA, the CDR3 is TGTGCCAGCAGTCTGGGGGACAGAACCTATGGCTACACCTTC. Translated: CASSLGDRTYGYTF. This chain connects TRBV6-1 to TRBJ1-2; 7 nucleotides agree with TRBD1. The CDR3 runs 14 residues. The germline V gene encodes CDR1 MNHNS and CDR2 SASEGT. The junction had 7 bases not matched to a gene; V was cut back by 5 bases and J by 4 bases.

This clonotype turned up a few times. The rearrangement joins TRBV5-1 to TRBJ1-1; TRBD1 is a possible D gene (6 bases). V was shortened by 3 bases and J by 1 base, with 16 bases between the two germline ends. Germline V gene data show CDR1 as SGHRS and CDR2 as YFSETQ. The CDR3 has 16 residues. CDR3 coding DNA: TGCGCCAGCAGCTCAAACGGTATAGGGGGGAACACTGAAGCTTTCTTT. Translation: CASSSNGIGGNTEAFF. Full variable domain (missing parts from reference TRBV5-1 and TRBJ1-1): KAGVTQTPRYLIKTRGQQVTLSCSPISGHRSVSWYQQTPGQGLQFLFEYFSETQRNKGNFPGRFSGRQFSNSRSEMNVSTLELGDSALYLCASSSNGIGGNTEAFFGQGTRLTVV.

This clonotype was detected a few times. V usage is TRBV4-3 and J usage is TRBJ2-1; D is tentatively TRBD1 or TRBD2 (5 bases each). Germline V lookup: CDR1 LGHNA, CDR2 YSLEER. V lost 0 bases to trimming and J lost 6 bases, with 12 bases between them. There are 15 residues in the CDR3. The CDR3 DNA sequence: TGCGCCAGCAGCCAAGATCGAGGGGAGAGCAATGAGCAGTTCTTC. This codes for CASSQDRGESNEQFF.

In DNA, the CDR3 is TGCAGTGCCCCCGAGCGGGAGCGCGACAATGAGCAGTTCTTC. It encodes CSAPERERDNEQFF. J is TRBJ2-1 and V is TRBV20-1; TRBD2 matches 8 bases. The ends lost 6 bases at V and 5 bases at J; junction bases unmatched: 9. This CDR3 is built from 14 residues. Germline CDR1 is DFQATT and CDR2 is SNEGSKA (reference sequence).